Presented here are 8 T cell receptor beta chains from one specimen sequenced in a study of patients and donors after allogeneic stem cell transplantation. Using its own MiXCR run on the RT-PCR reads, TCRdb lists one record per CDR3 protein. The profile covers 70,000 to 75,000 distinct CDR3 sequences, with about 25% appearing a single time and more than 25% taken by the ten largest. Sequences were obtained from blood, either unsorted or a sorted T cell fraction (not recorded which). Source of these receptors: a human donor who was either an allogeneic HSCT recipient or a stem cell or donor lymphocyte infusion donor (not recorded which). It is not recorded whose cells these are; they may come from a transplant donor.

The chain is built from TRBV9 and TRBJ2-2; 9 bases line up with TRBD2. The CDR3 has 16 residues. J was trimmed by 1 base and V by 1 base; bases with no gene match: 2. Germline CDR1 is SGDLS and CDR2 is YYNGEE. The CDR3 DNA reads TGTGCCAGCAGCGTATATAGCGGGGGGAACACCGGGGAGCTGTTTTTT. It translates to CASSVYSGGNTGELFF.

This sequence joins TRBV20-1 and TRBJ1-1; D not resolved. V dropped 3 bases and J dropped 0 bases, with 11 bases sitting between them. The CDR3 covers 14 residues. The germline gives CDR1 DFQATT, CDR2 SNEGSKA (reference sequence). This CDR3 is CSASLAGLNTEAFF. For the CDR3, the DNA is TGCAGTGCTAGTCTCGCCGGCCTGAACACTGAAGCTTTCTTT.

This chain joins TRBV6-5 and TRBJ1-1, with TRBD1 identical over 10 bases. V was pared by 2 bases and J by 0 bases, with 6 bases of the junction left unmatched. Germline lookup yields CDR1 MNHEY and CDR2 SVGAGI. This CDR3 has 17 amino acids. The CDR3 protein is CASSYRQGASMNTEAFF. In nucleotides, the CDR3 is TGTGCCAGCAGTTACAGACAGGGGGCTTCGATGAACACTGAAGCTTTCTTT.

J is TRBJ1-5 and V is TRBV5-6, with a weak D call TRBD1 (6 bases). Between the trimmed V and J ends, which lost 2 bases and 7 bases, there was a span of 16 bases. The CDR3 has 15 residues. CDR1 and CDR2 (germline): SGHDT, YYEEEE. The DNA for the CDR3 is TGTGCCAGCAGCTTCGGCGCCGACAGGTTACAGCCCCAGCATTTT. Amino acids: CASSFGADRLQPQHF.

CDR3 sequence: CASSLMQGAGYTF. Written as DNA, the CDR3 is TGTGCCAGCAGCTTAATGCAGGGGGCTGGCTACACCTTC. The chain combines TRBV7-8 with TRBJ1-2; TRBD1 agrees at 8 bases. Germline V lookup: CDR1 SGHVS, CDR2 FQNEAQ. The CDR3 has 13 residues. Unmatched junction bases numbered 3, after V lost 2 bases and J lost 7 bases.

This clonotype was observed a handful of times. The chain carries TRBV5-1 and TRBJ2-1; D is undetermined. V lost 0 bases to trimming and J lost 8 bases, with 12 bases between them. CDR3 length: 14 residues. Germline V gene lookup returns CDR1 SGHRS and CDR2 YFSETQ. This chain's CDR3 is CASSLVVAWDEQFF. The CDR3 region has the DNA TGCGCCAGCAGCTTGGTGGTAGCATGGGATGAGCAGTTCTTC.

The rearrangement joins TRBV4-1 to TRBJ2-7; D might be TRBD1 or TRBD2, each matching 5 bases. The V and J ends lost 4 bases and 2 bases respectively, with 15 bases between them. The CDR3 covers 15 residues. Germline CDR1 MGHRA, CDR2 YSYEKL. In nucleotides, the CDR3 is TGCGCCAGCAGCCTCTTGAGGGACCCCGCCTACGAGCAGTACTTC. As protein: CASSLLRDPAYEQYF.

The chain's CDR3 is CASSPRRDSNEKLFF. DNA of the CDR3: TGTGCCAGCAGTCCACGCCGGGACAGTAATGAAAAACTGTTTTTT. This chain joins TRBV27 and TRBJ1-4; 7 nucleotides align to TRBD1. Per germline, CDR1 MNHEY and CDR2 SMNVEV (reference sequence). This CDR3 is built from 15 residues. V lost 5 bases to trimming and J lost 4 bases; unmatched junction nucleotides: 7.